This record covers a single T cell receptor beta chain. The antigen it binds to is not known. No clone much larger than this one lies a single base away; base qualities are absent. These data come from a study of blood T cell repertoires in COVID-19 (dated by TCRdb to the early 2020s). Broadly, across the study: Collaborator samples came from the United States, Italy and Spain and covered acute and convalescent phases of COVID-19. The samples were drawn from two sources: the first 160 participants of the ongoing ImmuneRACE study, and 1,254 subjects contributed by 6 global collaborators. Where available, HLA class I and class II types were taken from metadata supplied by the sample provider and were not determined by assay-based typing. A freely available public database, intended as a resource for researchers studying the immune response to SARS-CoV-2, is where the repertoires were released. A de-identified subject ID, COVID-19 status, age in years and sex were almost always included in the sample metadata. The material from the prospective study consisted of cDNA or gDNA derived from T cells, B-cell-depleted T cells, or PBMCs. Deeply sampled blood TCRbeta repertoires from subjects exposed to, actively infected with, or recovered from COVID-19 were included in the dataset.

The germline V gene (reference sequence) supplies CDR1 GTSNPN and CDR2 SVGIG. At the junction V is shortened by 3 bases and J by 2 bases, with 10 bases in between. There are 13 amino acids in the CDR3, from cysteine to phenylalanine inclusive. The read is trimmed to its CDR3 DNA, 39 bases read in frame from base 1. Whole blood was collected in K2EDTA tubes by collaborating institutions according to the institutions' own protocols. Collaborator samples were shipped for TCRbeta analysis as frozen whole blood, isolated PBMCs, or DNA extracted from either sample type. Beyond this particular receptor, the publication reports: The amount of clinical and demographic metadata varied by source and participant and was provided uncurated.

TCRbeta CDR3 regions were amplified from genomic DNA using the immunoSEQ Assay, a bias-controlled multiplex PCR. Turning to the authors' computational methods: Within the assay, amplification of reference gene primers was used to estimate how many nucleated cells each sample contained. To quantify the absolute abundance of each unique TCRbeta CDR3 rearrangement, sequence reads were collapsed and filtered. Productive Simpson clonality was computed per sample as the square root of Simpson's diversity index over productive rearrangements. TCRdb took this table from immuneACCESS and kept in-frame rearrangements with V and J called. Such tables lack part of the clones; where checked against another copy, unresolved V genes explain under half of the gap, and the rest is unexplained. That table furnishes V, J and clone size, whereas the DNA furnished D and trimming. The sample yields over 200,000 clones; around 83% were counted once. 8.6% of the sample goes to the ten largest clones.

The chain couples TRBV30 to TRBJ1-2; there is no confident call for the D gene. The specimen sequenced was peripheral blood. This receptor was obtained from a man aged 35-49 years with active or convalescent COVID-19. The DNA reads TGTGCCTGGAGAATCCCAGTCAACTATGGCTACACCTTC. Its protein is CAWRIPVNYGYTF.